These 22 T cell receptor beta chains came from one sample sequenced in a study of hypomethylating agent response in myelodysplastic syndrome. The protocol was immunoSEQ multiplex PCR, while the TCRdb copy is restricted to in-frame clones and leaves out a portion. The top ten clones hold about 10% of a sample with about 5,400 clones, approximately 91% of them seen once. Source: bone marrow, taken before or after starting hypomethylating agent treatment for myelodysplastic syndrome (not recorded which). The receptors shown here come from a human donor with myelodysplastic syndrome.

The rearrangement links TRBV6-5 to TRBJ1-2, with D tentatively TRBD1 (6 bases). This CDR3 region has 14 residues. Germline-derived CDR1 and CDR2 are MNHEY and SVGAGI. V lost 6 bases and J lost 5, with 16 bases in between. CDR3 loop: CASRQGESLYGYTF. In DNA form, the CDR3 reads TGTGCCAGCAGACAGGGTGAATCCCTATATGGCTACACCTTC.

J is TRBJ2-2 and V is TRBV29-1; perhaps TRBD2 as D (6 bases). Trimming removed 4 bases from V and 9 bases from J, with 9 bases in between. This CDR3 contains 11 residues. Germline V lookup: CDR1 SQVTM, CDR2 ANQGSEA. The CDR3 DNA is TGCAGCGTTGGGAGGGACCGGGAGCTGTTTTTT. Translation: CSVGRDRELFF.

The rearrangement uses TRBV19 and TRBJ1-1, with 7 bases that match TRBD1. The CDR3 is made up of 15 amino acids. Trimming cost V 4 bases and J 0 bases; bases outside gene matches: 5. Germline CDR1 is LNHDA and CDR2 is SQIVND (reference sequence). The CDR3 DNA follows: TGTGCCAGTAGTAGAACCGGGACAGTGAACACTGAAGCTTTCTTT. It specifies CASSRTGTVNTEAFF.

The CDR3 DNA reads as TGTGCCAGCAGCTTAGGGGGACAGGTTTACGAGCAGTACGTC. This translates into CASSLGGQVYEQYV. This chain links TRBV13 with TRBJ2-7; 8 bases align to TRBD1. CDR3 length: 14 amino acids. The V gene's germline CDR1 is PRHDT and CDR2 FYEKMQ (reference sequence). J lost 4 bases, V lost 0 bases, and 2 bases had no gene match.

The DNA of the CDR3 is TGTGCCAGCAGCCAAAATTGGGGCTACACCTTC. This translates into CASSQNWGYTF. The chain uses TRBV9 and TRBJ1-2; D is undetermined. The CDR3 sequence is 11 residues long. Trimming removed 4 bases at V and 8 bases at J, with 9 bases between. The germline gives CDR1 SGDLS, CDR2 YYNGEE.

The chain joins TRBV29-1 to TRBJ2-1; TRBD2 agrees at 12 bases. Germline CDR1 SQVTM, CDR2 ANQGSEA. This CDR3 contains 13 residues. With V trimmed by 7 bases and J by 4 bases, 2 bases remained unmatched. The CDR3 spells CSGTSGVYNEQFF. CDR3 in DNA: TGCAGCGGGACTAGCGGGGTATACAATGAGCAGTTCTTC.

The chain couples TRBV7-2 to TRBJ2-1, with a weak D call TRBD1 (6 bases). Looked up from germline, CDR1 is SGHTA and CDR2 is FQGNSA. Trimming shortened V by 5 bases and J by 11 bases, and 22 bases separated the two germline ends. The CDR3 length is 15 residues. CDR3 sequence (DNA): TGTGCCAGCAGCCCCGAATCCAACAGGGCTAGTCAGCAGTTCTTC. Protein: CASSPESNRASQQFF.

The chain uses TRBV5-5 and TRBJ2-5, with 8 bases identical to TRBD2. The CDR3 sequence is 14 residues long. V trimming: 3 bases; J trimming: 5 bases; junction bases outside the gene matches: 6. The germline V gene encodes CDR1 SGHKS and CDR2 YYEKEE (reference sequence). The CDR3 nucleotides read TGTGCCAGCAGCTCGCCGGGAGGGACGGAGACCCAGTACTTC. Its protein product is CASSSPGGTETQYF.

The chain has TRBV5-1 and TRBJ1-4; D gene unclear. V was trimmed by 2 bases and J by 5 bases, leaving 16 bases between them. The germline CDR1 and CDR2 sequences are SGHRS and YFSETQ. The CDR3 is 16 residues long. The CDR3 region is CASSLAAWTSNEKLFF. The CDR3 nucleotides are TGCGCCAGCAGCTTAGCTGCTTGGACGTCGAATGAAAAACTGTTTTTT.

The sample holds a few counts of this clone. V and J are TRBV30 and TRBJ2-5; D remains unclear. Germline CDR1 GTSNPN, CDR2 SVGIG (reference sequence). The CDR3 has 10 amino acids. V was clipped by 5 bases and J by 7 bases, with 8 bases between them. Written as DNA, the CDR3 is TGTGCCTGGGGGAAGGGGACCCAGTACTTC. It yields the protein CAWGKGTQYF. Full variable domain (missing parts from reference TRBV30 and TRBJ2-5): SQTIHQWPATLVQPVGSPLSLECTVEGTSNPNLYWYRQAAGRGLQLLFYSVGIGQISSEVPQNLSASRPQDRQFILSSKKLLLSDSGFYLCAWGKGTQYFGPGTRLLVL.

The V call is TRBV5-1, the J call TRBJ2-5, with 8 bases aligning to TRBD1. Germline-derived CDR1 and CDR2 are SGHRS and YFSETQ. The CDR3 is 16 residues long. J was trimmed by 2 bases and V by 0 bases; bases with no gene match: 6. CDR3 loop: CASSLGGQGGQETQYF. DNA of the CDR3: TGCGCCAGCAGCTTGGGAGGACAGGGTGGGCAAGAGACCCAGTACTTC.

This clone was seen a single time. This chain uses TRBV6-5 with TRBJ1-1; D uncertain. CDR1 MNHEY and CDR2 SVGAGI come from the germline V gene. The germline V and J ends were trimmed by 6 bases and 6 bases, with 17 bases remaining between them. This CDR3 is 14 amino acids long. The CDR3 region is CASSPIAGSAEAFF. The CDR3 DNA reads as TGTGCCAGCAGCCCAATCGCGGGATCGGCTGAAGCTTTCTTT.

The CDR3 DNA is TGTGCCAGCATCTACAGATCGGCCTACGAGCAGTACTTC. This codes for CASIYRSAYEQYF. V is TRBV6-5 and J is TRBJ2-7; no definite D call. The CDR3 has 13 residues. Germline CDR1 reads MNHEY; CDR2 reads SVGAGI. V was cut by 7 bases and J by 2 bases, with 12 bases left in between.

This chain links TRBV30 with TRBJ2-2, with D possibly being TRBD2 (5 bases). Deletions cut 2 bases from V and 7 bases from J, with 17 bases between. The length of the CDR3 is 15 residues. Germline assignment: CDR1 GTSNPN and CDR2 SVGIG (reference sequence). CDR3 sequence: CAWSPLGPGIGELFF. DNA for the CDR3: TGTGCCTGGAGTCCTCTAGGACCGGGGATCGGGGAGCTGTTTTTT.

The rearrangement links TRBV2 to TRBJ1-2, with D tentatively TRBD1 (5 bases). CDR3 length: 15 amino acids. Trimming pared 1 base from V and 0 bases from J, leaving 9 bases between. The germline V gene encodes CDR1 SNHLY and CDR2 FYNNEI. CDR3 region: CASSEGGKTNYGYTF. Here the CDR3 DNA reads TGTGCCAGCAGTGAAGGGGGGAAAACTAACTATGGCTACACCTTC.

J is TRBJ1-4 and V is TRBV30, with unresolved D. The CDR3 consists of 13 residues. V was trimmed by 0 bases and J by 4 bases, leaving 6 bases between them. Germline V gives CDR1 GTSNPN, CDR2 SVGIG (reference sequence). CDR3 in amino acids: CAWSVGLNEKLFF. Written as DNA, the CDR3 is TGTGCCTGGAGTGTTGGTCTTAATGAAAAACTGTTTTTT.

V is TRBV27 and J is TRBJ1-6; weak D call: TRBD1 (5 bases). The CDR3 has 16 amino acids. The germline CDR1 and CDR2 sequences are MNHEY and SMNVEV (reference sequence). Trimming pared 4 bases from V and 9 bases from J, leaving 19 bases between. The CDR3 coding sequence is TGTGCCAGCAGTTCCGACAGATCCCGGCCAGGTTCACCCCTCCACTTT. It is translated as CASSSDRSRPGSPLHF.

This clone came up once. This chain joins TRBV10-1 and TRBJ1-1; no definite D call. Germline V lookup: CDR1 WNHNN, CDR2 SYGVQD (reference sequence). The CDR3 is 14 residues long. Trimming removed 1 base at V and 4 bases at J, with 10 bases between. The CDR3 DNA reads TGCGCCAGCAGTGAGTTTGCCGGGGTCACTGAAGCTTTCTTT. It encodes CASSEFAGVTEAFF.

V gene TRBV30 combines with J gene TRBJ1-4; D unclear. The CDR3 totals 13 residues. V shed 0 bases and J shed 8 bases, with 10 bases lying between them. CDR1 is GTSNPN, CDR2 SVGIG, per germline (reference sequence). Here the CDR3 DNA reads TGTGCCTGGAGTGTACTCCGTCGGGAAAAACTGTTTTTT. The encoded protein is CAWSVLRREKLFF.

This sequence joins TRBV30 and TRBJ1-5, with D perhaps TRBD1 (5 bases). CDR3 length equals 13 residues. CDR1 and CDR2 (germline): GTSNPN, SVGIG (reference sequence). V gave up 2 bases and J gave up 5 bases, with 10 bases separating them. This CDR3 is CAWSPGGDQPQHF. CDR3 bases: TGTGCCTGGAGTCCCGGGGGGGATCAGCCCCAGCATTTT.

The chain couples TRBV7-9 to TRBJ2-1; D assignment may be TRBD1 or TRBD2 (6 bases each). The CDR3 runs 19 residues. Deletions cut 1 base from V and 4 bases from J, with 23 bases between. Germline CDR1 SEHNR, CDR2 FQNEAQ (reference sequence). CDR3 protein: CASSLGWFGRGRGYNEQFF. CDR3 sequence (DNA): TGTGCCAGCAGCTTAGGGTGGTTCGGGAGAGGAAGGGGGTACAATGAGCAGTTCTTC.

The chain joins TRBV4-2 to TRBJ2-7; 13 bases agree with TRBD2. V lost 5 bases, J lost 3 bases, and 13 bases stayed unmatched. CDR3 length equals 18 residues. Germline V lookup: CDR1 LGHNA, CDR2 YNFKEQ. The CDR3 bases are TGTGCCAGCAGCTACAAACTAGCGGGAGGGTCGTCCTACTACGAGCAGTACTTC. Its translation is CASSYKLAGGSSYYEQYF.